A single sample is the source of the 18 T cell receptor beta chains below, sequenced in a study of T cells in Graves' hyperthyroidism and ophthalmopathy. The investigators amplified TCR beta CDR3 regions from RNA transcripts. With the HTBI primer set, the TCR CDR3 went through a first round of RT-PCR. In TCRdb, the multiplex PCR reads were re-called with MiXCR into one record per CDR3 protein. The sample holds approximately 380,000 distinct CDR3 sequences, about an eighth seen once. The sample consisted of blood. These receptors were taken from a man in his fifties or sixties with Graves' ophthalmopathy.

Ten or more counts support this clonotype. The chain links TRBV30 to TRBJ2-2; TRBD1 matches 10 bases. The CDR3 contains 15 residues. Trimming cost V 2 bases and J 7 bases; bases outside gene matches: 7. Germline CDR1 is GTSNPN and CDR2 is SVGIG (reference sequence). CDR3 in DNA: TGTGCCTGGAGTAGTTTGGGACAGGGGTTCGGGGAGCTGTTTTTT. It yields the protein CAWSSLGQGFGELFF.

This chain connects TRBV20-1 to TRBJ1-5; D is unresolved. Per the germline V gene, CDR1 is DFQATT and CDR2 is SNEGSKA (reference sequence). This CDR3 region has 12 residues. V was pared by 7 bases and J by 4 bases, with 11 bases between. Here the CDR3 DNA reads TGCAGTGTGAGAGATACTAATCAGCCCCAGCATTTT. Its translation is CSVRDTNQPQHF.

This clonotype turned up a few times. The chain couples TRBV29-1 to TRBJ1-1, with D tentatively TRBD1 (6 bases). V lost 6 bases to trimming and J lost 4 bases, with 24 bases between them. Germline V lookup: CDR1 SQVTM, CDR2 ANQGSEA. This CDR3 comprises 16 residues. The CDR3 loop is CSVSGGRGGWSTEAFF. CDR3 nucleotides: TGCAGCGTCTCCGGGGGCAGGGGCGGGTGGAGCACTGAAGCTTTCTTT.

In this sample, this clonotype turned up a few times. The chain links TRBV28 to TRBJ1-2, with D hard to call. Germline loops: CDR1 MDHEN, CDR2 SYDVKM. Trimming removed 3 bases at V and 7 bases at J, with 15 bases between. The CDR3 spans 14 residues. The chain's CDR3 is CASSFLQPGGGYTF. The CDR3 DNA is TGTGCCAGCAGTTTCCTACAGCCGGGAGGTGGCTACACCTTC.

This clonotype has a count of ten or more. V and J are TRBV20-1 and TRBJ1-1; D gene ambiguous. Germline values: CDR1 DFQATT, CDR2 SNEGSKA (reference sequence). The V gene lost 2 bases and the J gene lost 11 bases, with 15 bases spanning the gap. The length of the CDR3 is 12 residues. The CDR3 DNA follows: TGCAGTGCTAGATTGGGCAGGTTGCAGGCTTTCTTT. This sequence encodes CSARLGRLQAFF.

A note on this clonotype: A much larger clone differs by one base, so this may be a read error. The rearrangement joins TRBV5-6 to TRBJ2-5; 7 bases are shared with TRBD1. CDR1 and CDR2 (germline): SGHDT, YYEEEE. This CDR3 region has 14 residues. CDR3 residues: CASSTDREQEAQYF. DNA for the CDR3: TGTGCCAGCAGCACTGACAGGGAACAAGAGGCCCAGTACTTC.

The chain employs TRBV20-1 and TRBJ2-7, with TRBD2 matching 14 bases. Germline values: CDR1 DFQATT, CDR2 SNEGSKA (reference sequence). The junction had 5 bases not matched to a gene; V was cut back by 1 base and J by 3 bases. CDR3 size: 16 residues. CDR3: CSARGLAGGPSYEQYF. The CDR3 DNA follows: TGCAGTGCTAGAGGACTAGCGGGAGGGCCAAGCTACGAGCAGTACTTC.

This clonotype was counted only a few times. The chain employs TRBV28 and TRBJ1-5; weak D call: TRBD1 (5 bases). The CDR3 extends over 14 amino acids. From germline, CDR1 is MDHEN and CDR2 SYDVKM. The V end was cut by 11 bases, the J end by 5 bases, with 19 bases between. CDR3 region: CAGRSGGNYQPQHF. In DNA, the CDR3 is TGTGCCGGTCGTAGTGGGGGTAATTATCAGCCCCAGCATTTT.

Ten or more counts support this clonotype. V gene TRBV20-1 combines with J gene TRBJ1-5; D gene unclear. Trimming removed 2 bases from V and 4 bases from J, with 6 bases in between. The CDR3 is 12 residues long. Germline CDR1 reads DFQATT; CDR2 reads SNEGSKA (reference sequence). The CDR3 DNA reads TGCAGTGCTAGAACCATTAATCAGCCCCAGCATTTT. As protein: CSARTINQPQHF.

This clonotype was counted ten times or more. V and J are TRBV7-8 and TRBJ2-7, with 9 bases identical to TRBD2. Germline lookup yields CDR1 SGHVS and CDR2 FQNEAQ. Germline trimming cut 5 bases from V and 6 bases from J; bases unmatched to any gene: 11. The CDR3 is made up of 15 amino acids. The CDR3 reads CASSGLAGGPSEQYF. DNA of the CDR3: TGTGCCAGCAGCGGCCTCGCGGGAGGGCCCAGCGAGCAGTACTTC.

This clonotype was seen a handful of times. The chain carries TRBV29-1 and TRBJ2-5; D is unresolved. From germline, CDR1 is SQVTM and CDR2 ANQGSEA. CDR3 length equals 11 residues. Deletions cut 6 bases from V and 3 bases from J, with 8 bases between. The CDR3 sequence is CSVKREETQYF. CDR3 nucleotide sequence: TGCAGCGTAAAACGCGAAGAGACCCAGTACTTC.

The sample holds many counts of this clonotype. The chain has TRBV13 and TRBJ2-3, with unresolved D. The CDR3 runs 13 residues. Trimming removed 0 bases from V and 8 bases from J, with 9 bases in between. Per germline, CDR1 PRHDT and CDR2 FYEKMQ (reference sequence). Here the CDR3 reads CASSLGGIGTQYF. DNA for the CDR3: TGTGCCAGCAGCTTAGGGGGGATAGGTACGCAGTATTTT.

In DNA form, the CDR3 reads TGTGCCAGCAACCAAAGACAGGGACGGTACGAGCAGTACTTC. Translating gives CASNQRQGRYEQYF. The chain combines TRBV6-1 with TRBJ2-7; 7 nucleotides agree with TRBD1. Germline V lookup: CDR1 MNHNS, CDR2 SASEGT. The CDR3 runs 14 residues. V lost 7 bases, J lost 4 bases, and 10 bases stayed unmatched.

The V call is TRBV4-1, the J call TRBJ2-3; D remains unclear. Trimming cost V 1 base and J 0 bases, with 11 bases left between them. Germline V gene lookup returns CDR1 MGHRA and CDR2 YSYEKL. The CDR3 has 16 amino acids. The CDR3 coding sequence is TGCGCCAGCAGCCAAGCCCCGACGACTAGCACAGATACGCAGTATTTT. Amino acid sequence: CASSQAPTTSTDTQYF.

This clonotype was seen at least ten times. The chain couples TRBV6-5 to TRBJ1-2; possibly TRBD1 for D (6 bases). CDR1 MNHEY and CDR2 SVGAGI come from the germline V gene. Trimming removed 2 bases from V and 1 base from J, with 17 bases in between. The CDR3 sequence is 17 residues long. The CDR3 sequence is CASSYTGQALFNYGYTF. For the CDR3, the DNA is TGTGCCAGCAGTTACACAGGGCAGGCCCTATTTAACTATGGCTACACCTTC.

This clonotype was seen many times. This chain uses TRBV7-9 with TRBJ2-1; D is uncertain. The ends were cut back, 0 bases at V and 5 bases at J, with 5 bases in the middle. This CDR3 is built from 13 residues. CDR1 and CDR2 (germline): SEHNR, FQNEAQ (reference sequence). This CDR3 is CASSLAVDNEQFF. The CDR3 DNA follows: TGTGCCAGCAGCTTAGCGGTAGACAATGAGCAGTTCTTC.

The J gene is TRBJ2-1, the V gene TRBV7-8, with TRBD2 matching 13 bases. V shed 1 base, J shed 5 bases, and the junction held 8 bases outside the gene matches. CDR3 length: 18 amino acids. Germline CDR1 and CDR2: SGHVS and FQNEAQ. The CDR3 spells CASSLVAGLAGNNNEQFF. The CDR3 DNA reads as TGTGCCAGCAGCTTAGTTGCGGGACTAGCGGGAAATAACAATGAGCAGTTCTTC.

The chain joins TRBV19 to TRBJ2-1; 7 bases fit TRBD1. Trimming cost V 7 bases and J 9 bases; bases outside gene matches: 9. This CDR3 is 13 amino acids long. In germline, CDR1 is LNHDA, CDR2 SQIVND (reference sequence). CDR3 DNA: TGTGCCAGTACCGTGGACAGGTTCGGTGAGCAGTTCTTC. Amino acid sequence: CASTVDRFGEQFF.